These 22 T cell receptor beta chains came from one sample sequenced in a study of OX40 agonist ivuxolimab in advanced cancers. Here immunoSEQ multiplex PCR was the method, and the copy in TCRdb shows in-frame clones only, minus some. The sample consists of approximately 74,000 clones, roughly 80% of them appearing once. This sample comprised CD4+ or CD8+ T cells sorted from blood, obtained in a trial of the OX40 agonist ivuxolimab. Receptors were obtained from an adult with an advanced solid tumor such as melanoma, head and neck, liver or kidney cancer.

This clone was seen once. The chain couples TRBV7-8 to TRBJ1-2, with TRBD1 matching over 9 bases. Germline assignment: CDR1 SGHVS and CDR2 FQNEAQ. The trim removed 4 bases at V and 4 bases at J, leaving 10 bases unmatched. The CDR3 covers 16 residues. CDR3 DNA sequence: TGTGCCAGCAGCTCCGGGACAGGGACTACTCGCTATGGCTACACCTTC. This codes for CASSSGTGTTRYGYTF. Together with reference TRBV7-8 and TRBJ1-2, the CDR3 gives the full variable domain: GAGVSQSPRYKVAKRGQDVALRCDPISGHVSLFWYQQALGQGPEFLTYFQNEAQLDKSGLPSDRFFAERPEGSVSTLKIQRTQQEDSAVYLCASSSGTGTTRYGYTFGSGTRLTVV.

The rearrangement links TRBV6-5 to TRBJ1-2, with D tentatively TRBD1 (5 bases). The V end lost 0 bases, the J end lost 8 bases, and 19 bases lay between the germline ends. Looked up from germline, CDR1 is MNHEY and CDR2 is SVGAGI. The CDR3 consists of 16 residues. The CDR3 region is CASSYSSRQWTKGYTF. The CDR3 DNA sequence: TGTGCCAGCAGTTACTCCTCGCGACAGTGGACGAAGGGCTACACCTTC.

A remark on this clone: The identical CDR3 is also encoded by other nucleotide sequences in the sample. This chain connects TRBV10-1 to TRBJ2-3; no clear D. Trimming left V 6 bases short and J 3 bases short, with 13 bases between. This CDR3 has 14 residues. Per the germline V gene, CDR1 is WNHNN and CDR2 is SYGVQD (reference sequence). The CDR3 reads CASRPSWATDTQYF. DNA for the CDR3: TGCGCCAGCAGGCCTTCCTGGGCAACAGATACGCAGTATTTT.

V is TRBV11-3 and J is TRBJ2-7; D is unclear. The CDR3 consists of 14 residues. Germline V gene lookup returns CDR1 SGHNT and CDR2 YENEEA. With 0 bases removed from V and 2 bases from J, the gap between germline ends came to 8 bases. CDR3 loop: CASSLDHNTYEQYF. CDR3 DNA: TGTGCCAGCAGCTTAGATCATAATACCTACGAGCAGTACTTC.

This chain connects TRBV27 to TRBJ1-1; no definite D call. The V end lost 5 bases, the J end lost 7 bases, and 14 bases lay between the germline ends. Germline values: CDR1 MNHEY, CDR2 SMNVEV (reference sequence). CDR3 length equals 13 residues. In nucleotides, the CDR3 is TGTGCCAGCAGTCAAACATCGCGCGGTGAAGCTTTCTTT. Translating it yields CASSQTSRGEAFF.

The V call is TRBV28, the J call TRBJ1-5; TRBD1 might be the D (5 bases). The CDR3 sequence is 16 residues long. V lost 7 bases and J lost 3, with 19 bases in between. CDR1 and CDR2 (germline): MDHEN, SYDVKM. The CDR3 region is CASTQSWGRTNQPQHF. The DNA for the CDR3 is TGTGCCAGCACCCAAAGCTGGGGACGGACCAATCAGCCCCAGCATTTT.

J is TRBJ2-5 and V is TRBV5-8, with D tentatively TRBD1 or TRBD2 (5 bases each). Germline CDR1 SGHTS, CDR2 YDEGEE. The CDR3 consists of 14 residues. V lost 2 bases to trimming and J lost 7 bases, with 15 bases between them. For the CDR3, the DNA is TGTGCCAGCAGCTTCGATTTGGGGACCGGGACCCAGTACTTC. Its protein is CASSFDLGTGTQYF.

The chain uses TRBV5-5 and TRBJ1-2; D remains unclear. The CDR3 contains 14 residues. Germline V CDR1 and CDR2: SGHKS, YYEKEE (reference sequence). V was trimmed by 2 bases and J by 8 bases, leaving 16 bases between them. CDR3 amino acids: CASSFLLGSRGYTF. CDR3 DNA: TGTGCCAGCAGCTTTTTACTGGGTAGTCGCGGCTACACCTTC. The full variable domain, in which reference TRBV5-5 and TRBJ1-2 provide the parts outside the CDR3, is DAGVTQSPTHLIKTRGQQVTLRCSPISGHKSVSWYQQVLGQGPQFIFQYYEKEERGRGNFPDRFSARQFPNYSSELNVNALLLGDSALYLCASSFLLGSRGYTFGSGTRLTVV.

This chain connects TRBV7-9 to TRBJ1-1; TRBD1 might be the D (5 bases). The CDR3 runs to 14 residues. Germline V gene data show CDR1 as SEHNR and CDR2 as FQNEAQ (reference sequence). V lost 5 bases and J 4 bases, leaving 14 bases between the germline ends. CDR3 DNA: TGTGCCAGCAGCGGCAGGGAAGTTTCCACTGAAGCTTTCTTT. This codes for CASSGREVSTEAFF.

The rearrangement uses TRBV5-8 and TRBJ2-5; D is undetermined. The CDR3 extends over 19 amino acids. Germline assignment: CDR1 SGHTS and CDR2 YDEGEE. The V gene lost 0 bases and the J gene lost 2 bases, with 23 bases spanning the gap. The chain's CDR3 is CASSLGGKTTLYPQETQYF. DNA of the CDR3: TGTGCCAGCAGCTTGGGGGGTAAAACGACACTCTATCCTCAAGAGACCCAGTACTTC.

The chain combines TRBV14 with TRBJ2-1; 13 nucleotides agree with TRBD2. The germline gives CDR1 SGHDN, CDR2 FVKESK. Trimming cost V 0 bases and J 3 bases; bases outside gene matches: 8. The CDR3 runs to 19 residues. The CDR3, as DNA: TGTGCCAGCAGCCAAGATCGAACTAGCGGGAGGGCTCGCTACAATGAGCAGTTCTTC. Residues: CASSQDRTSGRARYNEQFF. Looking up the rest from reference TRBV14 and TRBJ2-1 gives the full variable domain: EAGVTQFPSHSVIEKGQTVTLRCDPISGHDNLYWYRRVMGKEIKFLLHFVKESKQDESGMPNNRFLAERTGGTYSTLKVQPAELEDSGVYFCASSQDRTSGRARYNEQFFGPGTRLTVL.

The gene calls are TRBV9 and TRBJ2-2; D not resolved. The V end lost 1 base, the J end lost 7 bases, and 14 bases lay between the germline ends. CDR1 SGDLS and CDR2 YYNGEE come from the germline V gene. This CDR3 has 15 residues. CDR3 nucleotide sequence: TGTGCCAGCAGCGTAATCCAGGACGGAAGCGGGGAGCTGTTTTTT. Its protein product is CASSVIQDGSGELFF.

The chain recombines TRBV5-1 with TRBJ1-3; 7 bases line up with TRBD1. The J segment lost 0 bases and the V segment lost 6 bases, leaving 6 bases of the junction unmatched. Germline loops: CDR1 SGHRS, CDR2 YFSETQ. The CDR3 is 15 amino acids. The CDR3 nucleotides read TGCGCCAGCACGGAAGGGGACAGCTCTGGAAACACCATATATTTT. Protein sequence: CASTEGDSSGNTIYF. Full variable domain (outside the CDR3, taken from reference TRBV5-1 and TRBJ1-3): KAGVTQTPRYLIKTRGQQVTLSCSPISGHRSVSWYQQTPGQGLQFLFEYFSETQRNKGNFPGRFSGRQFSNSRSEMNVSTLELGDSALYLCASTEGDSSGNTIYFGEGSWLTVV.

The V and J genes are TRBV18 and TRBJ2-1; 13 nucleotides agree with TRBD2. V lost 3 bases, J lost 1 base, and 9 bases stayed unmatched. The V gene's germline CDR1 is KGHSH and CDR2 LQKENI. The CDR3 is 19 amino acids. In DNA form, the CDR3 reads TGTGCCAGCTCACCCCCGACTAGCGGGGGGCCTCCATCCTACAATGAGCAGTTCTTC. Translation gives CASSPPTSGGPPSYNEQFF.

This chain connects TRBV28 to TRBJ2-2; TRBD2 might be the D (6 bases). Per germline, CDR1 MDHEN and CDR2 SYDVKM. V gave up 1 base and J gave up 4 bases, with 13 bases separating them. This CDR3 is 16 amino acids long. The CDR3: CASSLFSGDRTGELFF. The DNA for the CDR3 is TGTGCCAGCAGTTTATTCTCGGGAGATCGCACCGGGGAGCTGTTTTTT.

The chain carries TRBV4-2 and TRBJ1-1; no clear D. The CDR3 is 14 amino acids. Germline CDR1 is LGHNA and CDR2 is YNFKEQ. Deletions cut 7 bases from V and 1 base from J, with 13 bases between. CDR3 sequence: CASTARDQNTEAFF. In DNA form, the CDR3 reads TGTGCCAGCACCGCCCGCGACCAGAACACTGAAGCTTTCTTT.

This chain connects TRBV6-6 to TRBJ1-2; TRBD1 matches at 9 bases. This CDR3 has 14 residues. Trimming at V came to 5 bases and at J to 8 bases, leaving 9 bases not matched to a gene. Germline V gene lookup returns CDR1 MNHNY and CDR2 SVGAGI (reference sequence). The CDR3 here is CASSPDRGVTGYTF. CDR3 DNA: TGTGCCAGCAGTCCCGACAGGGGGGTTACGGGCTACACCTTC.

This clone has more than one count but fewer than ten. The chain combines TRBV6-6 with TRBJ2-7, with D unresolved. Germline CDR1 MNHNY, CDR2 SVGAGI (reference sequence). The CDR3 has 15 amino acids. V lost 6 bases and J lost 0, with 15 bases in between. The CDR3 reads CASSRDGASSYEQYV. CDR3 bases: TGTGCCAGCAGCCGTGATGGCGCCAGCTCCTACGAGCAGTACGTC.

DNA of the CDR3: TGTGCCAGCAGCTTAGCAGGGCTTGGCGAAAAACTGTTTTTT. It translates to CASSLAGLGEKLFF. V gene TRBV7-2 combines with J gene TRBJ1-4; D is unresolved. V was pared by 0 bases and J by 8 bases, with 10 bases between. Germline assignment: CDR1 SGHTA and CDR2 FQGNSA. The CDR3 covers 14 residues.

The rearrangement joins TRBV28 to TRBJ2-7; 8 nucleotides agree with TRBD2. Trimming cost V 5 bases and J 2 bases; bases outside gene matches: 5. The CDR3 loop spans 14 amino acids. Germline CDR1 MDHEN, CDR2 SYDVKM. CDR3 in DNA: TGTGCCAGCAGTCACGGACTAGCTACCTACGAGCAGTACTTC. Encoded protein: CASSHGLATYEQYF.

This clone was recorded once. The chain has TRBV6-6 and TRBJ1-2; D is perhaps TRBD1 (5 bases). The germline V gene has CDR1 MNHNY and CDR2 SVGAGI (reference sequence). CDR3 length: 15 residues. Trimming stripped 0 bases from V and 1 base from J, with 9 bases between. The CDR3 region has the DNA TGTGCCAGCAGTTACTCGGACAATTTTAACTATGGCTACACCTTC. Protein: CASSYSDNFNYGYTF.

The J gene is TRBJ2-1, the V gene TRBV7-7; tentatively, D is TRBD2 (5 bases). Germline lookup yields CDR1 SSHAT and CDR2 FNYEAQ (reference sequence). V was cut by 5 bases and J by 0 bases, with 17 bases left in between. This CDR3 has 17 residues. Written as DNA, the CDR3 is TGTGCCAGCAGCCCGGCGGGCGGCGATAGCTCCTACAATGAGCAGTTCTTC. Its translation is CASSPAGGDSSYNEQFF.